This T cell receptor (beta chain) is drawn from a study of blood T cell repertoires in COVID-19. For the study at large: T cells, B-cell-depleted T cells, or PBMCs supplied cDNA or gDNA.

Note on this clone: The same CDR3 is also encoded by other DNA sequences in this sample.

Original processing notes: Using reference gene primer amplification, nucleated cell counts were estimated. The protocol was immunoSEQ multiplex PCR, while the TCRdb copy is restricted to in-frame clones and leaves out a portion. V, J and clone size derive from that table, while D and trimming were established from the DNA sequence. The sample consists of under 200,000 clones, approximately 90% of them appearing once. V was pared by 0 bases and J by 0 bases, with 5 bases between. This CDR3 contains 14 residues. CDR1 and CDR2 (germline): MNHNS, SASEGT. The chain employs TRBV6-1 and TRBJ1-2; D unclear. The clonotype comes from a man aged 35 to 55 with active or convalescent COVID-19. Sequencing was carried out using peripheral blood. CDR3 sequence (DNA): TGTGCCAGCAGTGAAGCGATAGCTAACTATGGCTACACCTTC. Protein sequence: CASSEAIANYGYTF.